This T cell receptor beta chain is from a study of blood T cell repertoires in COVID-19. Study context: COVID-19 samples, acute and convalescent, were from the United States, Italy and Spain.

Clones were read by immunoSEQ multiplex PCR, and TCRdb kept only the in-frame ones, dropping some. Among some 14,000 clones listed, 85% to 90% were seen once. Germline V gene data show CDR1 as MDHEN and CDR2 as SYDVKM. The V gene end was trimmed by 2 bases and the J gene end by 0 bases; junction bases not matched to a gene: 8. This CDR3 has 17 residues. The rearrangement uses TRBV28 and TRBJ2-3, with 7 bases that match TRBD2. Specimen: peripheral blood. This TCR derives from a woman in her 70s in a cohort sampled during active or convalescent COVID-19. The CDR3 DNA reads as TGTGCCAGCAGTTTAAATCTGGTGGGGGGGAGCACAGATACGCAGTATTTT. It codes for CASSLNLVGGSTDTQYF.